Only a few counts were recorded for the clone carrying this T cell receptor beta chain. This sample was taken from a study of preoperative IRX-2 immunotherapy in early breast cancer. The CDR3 loop spans 14 amino acids. Germline assignment: CDR1 MNHGY and CDR2 SAAAGT. The V and J ends lost 5 bases and 8 bases respectively, with 18 bases between them. Treatment meaning: preoperative locoregional IRX-2 cytokine immunotherapy. Preoperative locoregional IRX-2 cytokine immunotherapy was tested in the phase Ib source study. The data were produced by immunoSEQ multiplex PCR, yet TCRdb's version contains in-frame clones alone and is incomplete. The sample has approximately 38,000 clones, roughly 82% seen once.

This receptor was obtained from a human donor with breast cancer. Material: lymph node tissue, obtained after IRX-2 immunotherapy. The J gene is TRBJ1-2, the V gene TRBV6-8; D not resolved. The CDR3 loop reads CASSTQLGNTGYTF. Written as DNA, the CDR3 is TGTGCCAGCAGTACTCAACTTGGGAACACAGGCTACACCTTC.